One sample yielded the 29 T cell receptor beta chains listed below, sequenced in a study of STAT5B mutations in CD4+ large granular lymphocyte leukemia. Sequenced by immunoSEQ multiplex PCR; TCRdb stores in-frame clones only, minus some. The sample has fewer than 40,000 clones; around 66% are singletons. The sequenced material came from CD4+ T cells from blood buffy coats. These receptors were collected from a human donor in good health.

The chain has TRBV23-1 and TRBJ1-2; no definite D call. TRBV23-1 has ORF status, its function being uncertain. With 0 bases removed from V and 6 bases from J, the gap between germline ends came to 20 bases. There are 17 residues in the CDR3. The CDR3 coding sequence is TGCGCCAGCAGTCAATCGAAGGCCTGGAATGTGAGAGATGGCTACACCTTC. The encoded protein is CASSQSKAWNVRDGYTF.

The chain recombines TRBV4-1 with TRBJ2-7, with 14 bases matching TRBD2. Germline CDR1 reads MGHRA; CDR2 reads YSYEKL. Trimming removed 4 bases from V and 2 bases from J; junction bases left unmatched: 10. The CDR3 is made up of 18 amino acids. The CDR3 sequence: CASSLRLAGGTGAYEQYF. The CDR3 DNA is TGCGCCAGCAGCCTTAGACTAGCGGGGGGGACGGGAGCCTACGAGCAGTACTTC.

CDR3 sequence (DNA): TGTGCCAGCTCCCCGAGGCGCACAGGGGAGAATCAGCCCCAGCATTTT. Translating it yields CASSPRRTGENQPQHF. The gene calls are TRBV18 and TRBJ1-5; 7 nucleotides agree with TRBD1. The CDR3 is 16 residues long. Germline-derived CDR1 and CDR2 are KGHSH and LQKENI. V lost 6 bases and J lost 4; bases outside the gene matches: 12. Full variable domain (remainder filled in from reference TRBV18 and TRBJ1-5): NAGVMQNPRHLVRRRGQEARLRCSPMKGHSHVYWYRQLPEEGLKFMVYLQKENIIDESGMPKERFSAEFPKEGPSILRIQQVVRGDSAAYFCASSPRRTGENQPQHFGDGTRLSIL.

The chain joins TRBV7-2 to TRBJ1-2; D possibly corresponds to TRBD1 (6 bases). CDR3 length equals 14 residues. The V gene's germline CDR1 is SGHTA and CDR2 FQGNSA. The V and J ends lost 2 bases and 6 bases respectively, with 13 bases between them. CDR3 DNA: TGTGCCAGCAGCTTATGGGACATCCCGAATGGCTACACCTTC. Translated, it gives CASSLWDIPNGYTF.

The chain couples TRBV6-4 to TRBJ1-4, with no clear D. The CDR3 is made up of 13 amino acids. Trimming took off 4 bases at V and 8 bases at J, with 11 bases between the two ends. Looked up from germline, CDR1 is MRHNA and CDR2 is SNTAGT. As DNA, the CDR3 is TGTGCCAGCAGTGTGGTCCTCGGCGAAAAACTGTTTTTT. Encoded protein: CASSVVLGEKLFF.

The J gene is TRBJ2-3, the V gene TRBV11-1, with 12 bases aligning to TRBD2. This CDR3 is built from 19 residues. Unmatched junction bases numbered 16, after V lost 5 bases and J lost 4 bases. Germline CDR1 is SGHAT and CDR2 is FQDESV (reference sequence). CDR3 in amino acids: CASSLLRSSGGVNPDTQYF. CDR3 bases: TGTGCCAGCAGCCTACTCCGATCTAGCGGGGGGGTCAACCCAGATACGCAGTATTTT.

V gene TRBV28 combines with J gene TRBJ1-1; 9 bases map to TRBD1. The V gene end was trimmed by 6 bases and the J gene end by 11 bases; junction bases not matched to a gene: 7. Looked up from germline, CDR1 is MDHEN and CDR2 is SYDVKM. The CDR3 runs to 12 residues. Here the CDR3 reads CASSIQGARAFF. CDR3 in DNA: TGTGCCAGCAGCATACAGGGGGCGCGGGCTTTCTTT. The complete variable domain, with remaining parts taken from reference TRBV28 and TRBJ1-1, reads DVKVTQSSRYLVKRTGEKVFLECVQDMDHENMFWYRQDPGLGLRLIYFSYDVKMKEKGDIPEGYSVSREKKERFSLILESASTNQTSMYLCASSIQGARAFFGQGTRLTVV.

The genes are TRBV28 and TRBJ2-6, with 9 positions matching TRBD1. The CDR3 has 19 amino acids. With 5 bases clipped from V and 0 bases from J, the junction kept 11 bases outside the gene matches. CDR1 and CDR2 (germline): MDHEN, SYDVKM. As DNA, the CDR3 is TGTGCCAGCAGTCCCCCCGCGGGACAGGGTCCCTCTGGGGCCAACGTCCTGACTTTC. This codes for CASSPPAGQGPSGANVLTF.

J is TRBJ1-5 and V is TRBV7-8, with D possibly TRBD1 on 6 matching bases. The V gene lost 0 bases and the J gene lost 3 bases, with 9 bases spanning the gap. The CDR3 is made up of 15 amino acids. Germline V gene data show CDR1 as SGHVS and CDR2 as FQNEAQ. CDR3 nucleotide sequence: TGTGCCAGCAGCTTAGCAAGGGACAACAATCAGCCCCAGCATTTT. Translating it yields CASSLARDNNQPQHF.

The CDR3 sequence: CASSSSATSGATGELFF. The CDR3 bases are TGTGCCAGCTCATCCTCCGCGACTAGCGGAGCCACCGGGGAGCTGTTTTTT. The rearrangement links TRBV18 to TRBJ2-2, with TRBD2 identical over 9 bases. The CDR3 length is 17 residues. The V gene end was trimmed by 5 bases and the J gene end by 4 bases; junction bases not matched to a gene: 11. Germline assignment: CDR1 KGHSH and CDR2 LQKENI.

The chain carries TRBV18 and TRBJ2-2, with TRBD1 matching over 10 bases. The CDR3 contains 18 residues. The junction had 9 bases not matched to a gene; V was cut back by 5 bases and J by 0 bases. CDR1 and CDR2 (germline): KGHSH, LQKENI. CDR3 DNA sequence: TGTGCCAGCTCAGCGTTTCGACAGGGGGCGTCGAACACCGGGGAGCTGTTTTTT. Protein product: CASSAFRQGASNTGELFF.

This sequence joins TRBV5-1 and TRBJ1-2, with D possibly matching TRBD1 (5 bases). The ends were cut back, 2 bases at V and 8 bases at J, with 22 bases in the middle. Germline V CDR1 and CDR2: SGHRS, YFSETQ. The length of the CDR3 is 16 residues. This chain's CDR3 is CASSLSNRDGGRGYTF. CDR3 coding DNA: TGCGCCAGCAGCTTATCAAACCGGGACGGCGGCAGAGGCTACACCTTC.

In its sample, this clone was seen once. The chain joins TRBV10-1 to TRBJ1-1; the D is unclear. The CDR3 covers 14 residues. Trimming shortened V by 8 bases and J by 1 base, and 14 bases separated the two germline ends. Germline V lookup: CDR1 WNHNN, CDR2 SYGVQD (reference sequence). The CDR3 reads CASQAELANTEAFF. Here the CDR3 DNA reads TGCGCCAGCCAGGCAGAACTCGCGAACACTGAAGCTTTCTTT.

V usage is TRBV6-1 and J usage is TRBJ2-3; 8 bases are a match to TRBD2. V trimming: 4 bases; J trimming: 0 bases; junction bases outside the gene matches: 3. Germline CDR1 and CDR2: MNHNS and SASEGT. This CDR3 is 15 amino acids long. The chain's CDR3 is CASSGRLASTDTQYF. In DNA, the CDR3 is TGTGCCAGCAGTGGACGACTAGCGAGCACAGATACGCAGTATTTT.

The genes are TRBV7-2 and TRBJ1-5; D uncertain. CDR3 length: 15 amino acids. Germline CDR1 SGHTA, CDR2 FQGNSA. V was clipped by 3 bases and J by 2 bases, with 11 bases between them. The CDR3 protein is CASSLAEGGNQPQHF. Written as DNA, the CDR3 is TGTGCCAGCAGCTTGGCCGAAGGTGGCAATCAGCCCCAGCATTTT.

The J gene is TRBJ2-7, the V gene TRBV27, with D possibly TRBD2 on 5 matching bases. CDR1 and CDR2 from the germline V gene are MNHEY and SMNVEV (reference sequence). CDR3 size: 15 residues. The ends were cut back, 6 bases at V and 0 bases at J, with 15 bases in the middle. CDR3 residues: CASRAAGVSSYEQYF. CDR3 in DNA: TGTGCCAGCAGAGCGGCCGGAGTGAGCTCCTACGAGCAGTACTTC.

J is TRBJ2-3 and V is TRBV15, with 8 positions matching TRBD1. The CDR3 extends over 15 amino acids. CDR1 LNHNV and CDR2 YYDKDF come from the germline V gene (reference sequence). V lost 5 bases and J lost 3; bases outside the gene matches: 7. The chain's CDR3 is CATSRPDRETDTQYF. Written as DNA, the CDR3 is TGTGCCACCAGCCGTCCGGACAGGGAGACAGATACGCAGTATTTT.

The V and J genes are TRBV6-4 and TRBJ1-2; D remains unclear. The germline CDR1 and CDR2 sequences are MRHNA and SNTAGT. V shed 0 bases and J shed 3 bases, with 5 bases lying between them. This CDR3 is 13 amino acids long. CDR3 in DNA: TGTGCCAGCAGTGACTCCCCCGACTATGGCTACACCTTC. Amino acids: CASSDSPDYGYTF.

The chain uses TRBV19 and TRBJ2-3; TRBD2 aligns across 9 bases. The CDR3 runs 15 residues. The junction had 8 bases not matched to a gene; V was cut back by 6 bases and J by 4 bases. Germline V gene lookup returns CDR1 LNHDA and CDR2 SQIVND (reference sequence). The CDR3 region has the DNA TGTGCCAGTAGATATAGCGGGGGTACCGCAGATACGCAGTATTTT. Its protein product is CASRYSGGTADTQYF. Full variable domain (missing parts from reference TRBV19 and TRBJ2-3): DGGITQSPKYLFRKEGQNVTLSCEQNLNHDAMYWYRQDPGQGLRLIYYSQIVNDFQKGDIAEGYSVSREKKESFPLTVTSAQKNPTAFYLCASRYSGGTADTQYFGPGTRLTVL.

Notes on this clone: The same CDR3 can be traced to other DNA sequences in this sample. The chain couples TRBV29-1 to TRBJ1-1, with 9 nucleotides matching TRBD1. Germline assignment: CDR1 SQVTM and CDR2 ANQGSEA. The CDR3 loop spans 15 amino acids. V trimming: 4 bases; J trimming: 5 bases; junction bases outside the gene matches: 11. This CDR3 is CSVAPLRDRVTEAFF. DNA for the CDR3: TGCAGCGTTGCACCTTTACGGGACAGGGTTACTGAAGCTTTCTTT.

The V gene is TRBV4-2, the J gene TRBJ2-5; TRBD1 agrees at 12 bases. This CDR3 is built from 16 residues. Germline CDR1 is LGHNA and CDR2 is YNFKEQ. The V and J ends lost 1 base and 5 bases, in that order; junction bases with no gene match: 5. CDR3 in amino acids: CASSQVGQGALETQYF. The DNA of the CDR3 is TGTGCCAGCAGCCAAGTGGGACAGGGGGCTTTGGAGACCCAGTACTTC.

The V and J genes are TRBV7-9 and TRBJ1-1, with D possibly being TRBD1 (6 bases). Per germline, CDR1 SEHNR and CDR2 FQNEAQ (reference sequence). The CDR3 has 13 amino acids. The V and J ends lost 4 bases and 2 bases respectively, with 8 bases between them. For the CDR3, the DNA is TGTGCCAGCAGCTCGGACAGTAACACTGAAGCTTTCTTT. It yields the protein CASSSDSNTEAFF. Together with reference TRBV7-9 and TRBJ1-1, the CDR3 gives the full variable domain: DTGVSQNPRHKITKRGQNVTFRCDPISEHNRLYWYRQTLGQGPEFLTYFQNEAQLEKSRLLSDRFSAERPKGSFSTLEIQRTEQGDSAMYLCASSSDSNTEAFFGQGTRLTVV.

The chain combines TRBV30 with TRBJ1-5, with D unclear. Germline values: CDR1 GTSNPN, CDR2 SVGIG (reference sequence). The CDR3 covers 13 residues. V lost 2 bases and J lost 3, with 8 bases in between. In DNA, the CDR3 is TGTGCCTGGAGTAACCTTACCAATCAGCCCCAGCATTTT. It yields the protein CAWSNLTNQPQHF.

In this sample, this clone turned up a few times. V and J are TRBV29-1 and TRBJ2-2; possible D gene TRBD2, 7 bases. The CDR3 runs 14 residues. The V and J ends lost 5 bases and 3 bases respectively, with 13 bases between them. Germline CDR1 and CDR2: SQVTM and ANQGSEA. The CDR3 reads CSVRRGADTGELFF. CDR3 coding DNA: TGCAGCGTTCGCCGGGGGGCCGACACCGGGGAGCTGTTTTTT.

The table lists this clone with a few counts. The V gene is TRBV7-9, the J gene TRBJ1-4, with D possibly matching TRBD1 (6 bases). Germline lookup yields CDR1 SEHNR and CDR2 FQNEAQ (reference sequence). This CDR3 contains 16 residues. V gave up 0 bases and J gave up 1 base, with 9 bases separating them. CDR3 sequence reads: CASSLAVGQTNEKLFF. DNA for the CDR3: TGTGCCAGCAGCTTAGCGGTGGGACAAACTAATGAAAAACTGTTTTTT.

Concerning this clone: One junction end does not reproduce the germline sequence, and a read error may be involved. This CDR3 reads CASSWGLAGQETQYF. The CDR3 DNA is TGTGCTAGCAGCTGGGGACTAGCGGGGCAAGAGACCCAGTACTTC. The chain joins TRBV7-7 to TRBJ2-5, with TRBD2 identical over 13 bases. The CDR3 has 15 amino acids. The germline V gene has CDR1 SSHAT and CDR2 FNYEAQ (reference sequence).

J is TRBJ2-1 and V is TRBV9; 7 nucleotides match TRBD2. With V trimmed by 0 bases and J by 6 bases, 12 bases remained unmatched. CDR1 is SGDLS and CDR2 is YYNGEE in the germline V gene. The CDR3 contains 17 residues. CDR3: CASSVDFMGGGGNEQFF. CDR3 DNA sequence: TGTGCCAGCAGCGTAGATTTTATGGGGGGGGGTGGCAATGAGCAGTTCTTC.

In this sample, this clone turned up a few times. This sequence joins TRBV7-2 and TRBJ1-4, with 7 bases aligning to TRBD1. CDR3 length equals 15 residues. Germline-derived CDR1 and CDR2 are SGHTA and FQGNSA. With V trimmed by 0 bases and J by 5 bases, 3 bases remained unmatched. The CDR3 here is CASSLAGTENEKLFF. The DNA of the CDR3 is TGTGCCAGCAGCTTAGCCGGGACAGAGAATGAAAAACTGTTTTTT.

The V and J genes are TRBV5-4 and TRBJ1-1; TRBD1 might be the D (5 bases). V was trimmed by 2 bases and J by 1 base, leaving 9 bases between them. The CDR3 is 14 amino acids. Germline V lookup: CDR1 SGHNT, CDR2 YYREEE (reference sequence). CDR3 coding DNA: TGTGCCAGCAGCTTATGGGGGTGGAACACTGAAGCTTTCTTT. Protein sequence: CASSLWGWNTEAFF.